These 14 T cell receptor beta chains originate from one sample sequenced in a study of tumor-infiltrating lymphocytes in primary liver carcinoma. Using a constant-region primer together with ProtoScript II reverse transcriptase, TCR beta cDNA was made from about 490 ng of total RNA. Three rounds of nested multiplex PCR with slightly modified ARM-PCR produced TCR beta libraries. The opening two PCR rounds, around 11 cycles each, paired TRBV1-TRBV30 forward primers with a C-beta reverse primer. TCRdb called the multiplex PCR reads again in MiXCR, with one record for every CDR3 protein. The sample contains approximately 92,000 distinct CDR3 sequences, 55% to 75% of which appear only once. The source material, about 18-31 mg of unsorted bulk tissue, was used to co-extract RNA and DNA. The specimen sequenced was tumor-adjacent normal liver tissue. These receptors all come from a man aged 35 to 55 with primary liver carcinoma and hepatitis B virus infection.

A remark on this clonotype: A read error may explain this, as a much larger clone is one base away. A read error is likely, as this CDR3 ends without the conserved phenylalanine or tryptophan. The CDR3 DNA is TGCGCCAGCAGCCCTCCTGGGACAGGGGCAGATACGCAGTATTAT. Its protein is CASSPPGTGADTQYY. V gene TRBV4-1 combines with J gene TRBJ2-3, with TRBD1 identical over 10 bases. CDR3 length equals 15 residues. Germline CDR1 and CDR2: MGHRA and YSYEKL. The V gene end was trimmed by 4 bases and the J gene end by 4 bases; junction bases not matched to a gene: 5.

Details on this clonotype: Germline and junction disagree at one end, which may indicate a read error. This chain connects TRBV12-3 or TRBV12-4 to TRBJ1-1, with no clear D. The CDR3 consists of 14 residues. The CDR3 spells CASSPRESNTEAFF. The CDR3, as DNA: TGCGCCAGCAGTCCCCGGGAATCGAACACTGAAGCTTTCTTT.

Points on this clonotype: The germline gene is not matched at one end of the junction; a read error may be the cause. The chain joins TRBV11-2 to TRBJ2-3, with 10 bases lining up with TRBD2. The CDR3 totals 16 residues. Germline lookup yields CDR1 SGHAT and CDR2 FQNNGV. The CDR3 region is CASSLEGLAWTDMRYF. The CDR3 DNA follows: TGTGCCAGCAGTTTAGAGGGACTAGCGTGGACAGATATGCGGTATTTT.

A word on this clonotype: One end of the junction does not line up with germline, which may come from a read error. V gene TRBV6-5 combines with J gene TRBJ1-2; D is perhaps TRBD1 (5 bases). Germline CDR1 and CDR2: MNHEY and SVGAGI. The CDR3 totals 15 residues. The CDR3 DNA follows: TGTGCCAACAGTTGCGAGTCAGGGTGGTCCTATGGCTACACCTTC. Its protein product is CANSCESGWSYGYTF.

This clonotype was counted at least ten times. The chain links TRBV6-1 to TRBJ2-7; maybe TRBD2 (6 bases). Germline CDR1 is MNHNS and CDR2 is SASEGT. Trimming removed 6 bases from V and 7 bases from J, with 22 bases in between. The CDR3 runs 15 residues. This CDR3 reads CASSSVAGRSGEQYF. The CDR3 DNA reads TGTGCCAGCAGCTCCGTGGCCGGCAGGAGCGGGGAGCAGTACTTC.

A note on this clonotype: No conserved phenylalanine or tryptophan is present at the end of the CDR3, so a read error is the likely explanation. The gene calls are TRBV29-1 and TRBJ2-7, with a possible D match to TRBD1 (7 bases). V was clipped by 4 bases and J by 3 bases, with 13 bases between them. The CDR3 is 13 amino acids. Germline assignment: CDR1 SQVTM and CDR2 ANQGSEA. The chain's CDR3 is CSVGTGGIYEQYI. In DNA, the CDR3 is TGCAGCGTTGGGACAGGAGGGATCTACGAGCAGTACATC.

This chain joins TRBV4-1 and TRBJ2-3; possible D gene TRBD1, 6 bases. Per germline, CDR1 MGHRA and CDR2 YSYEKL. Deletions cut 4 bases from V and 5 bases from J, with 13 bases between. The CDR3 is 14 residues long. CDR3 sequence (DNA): TGCGCCAGCAGCCCCAACAGGGCAGAAGATACGCAGTATTTT. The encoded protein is CASSPNRAEDTQYF.

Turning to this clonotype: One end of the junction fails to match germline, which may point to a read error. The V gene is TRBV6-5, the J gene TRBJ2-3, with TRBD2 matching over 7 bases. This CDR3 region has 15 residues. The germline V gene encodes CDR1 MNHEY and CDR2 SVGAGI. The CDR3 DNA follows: TGTGCCAGCAGTCTGGCGGGAGATACTACAGATGCGCAGTATTTT. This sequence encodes CASSLAGDTTDAQYF.

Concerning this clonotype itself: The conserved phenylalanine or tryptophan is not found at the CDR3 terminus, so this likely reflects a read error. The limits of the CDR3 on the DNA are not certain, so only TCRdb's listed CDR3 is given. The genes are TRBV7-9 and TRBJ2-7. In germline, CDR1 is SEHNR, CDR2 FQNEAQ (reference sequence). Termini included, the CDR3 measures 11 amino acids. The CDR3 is CASSPLYEQYL.

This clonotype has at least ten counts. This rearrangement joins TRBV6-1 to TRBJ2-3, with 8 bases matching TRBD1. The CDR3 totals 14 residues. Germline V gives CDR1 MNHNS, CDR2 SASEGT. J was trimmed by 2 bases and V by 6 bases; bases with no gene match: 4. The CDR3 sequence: CASSDRGITDTQYF. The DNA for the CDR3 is TGTGCCAGCAGCGACAGGGGTATCACAGATACGCAGTATTTT.

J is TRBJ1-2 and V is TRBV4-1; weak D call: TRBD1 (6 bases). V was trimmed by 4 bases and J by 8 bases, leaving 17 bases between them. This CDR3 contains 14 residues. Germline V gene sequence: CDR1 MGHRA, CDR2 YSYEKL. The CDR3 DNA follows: TGCGCCAGCAGCCTAACGCAGGGGATTAAGGGCTACACCTTC. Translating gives CASSLTQGIKGYTF.

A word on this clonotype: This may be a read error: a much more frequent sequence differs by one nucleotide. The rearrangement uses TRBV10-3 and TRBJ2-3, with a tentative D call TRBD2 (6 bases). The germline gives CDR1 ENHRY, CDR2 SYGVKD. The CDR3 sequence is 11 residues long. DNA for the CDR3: TGTGCCACCCGGGAGACAGATATGCAGTATTTT. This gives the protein CATRETDMQYF.

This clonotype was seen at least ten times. The CDR3 nucleotides are TGCGCCAGCAGCCTCTTCGGGGCTCCTAGCACAGATACGCAGTATTTT. Translation: CASSLFGAPSTDTQYF. This chain uses TRBV4-1 with TRBJ2-3; D assignment may be TRBD1 or TRBD2 (5 bases each). CDR1 and CDR2 from the germline V gene are MGHRA and YSYEKL. V shed 4 bases and J shed 0 bases, with 14 bases lying between them. The CDR3 loop spans 16 amino acids.

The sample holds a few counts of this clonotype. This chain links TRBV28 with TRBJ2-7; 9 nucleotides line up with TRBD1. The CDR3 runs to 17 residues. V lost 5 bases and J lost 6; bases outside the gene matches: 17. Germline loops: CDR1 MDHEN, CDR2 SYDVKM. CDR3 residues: CASSPITGTGFFGEQYF. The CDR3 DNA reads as TGTGCCAGCAGTCCCATCACCGGGACAGGGTTTTTCGGCGAGCAGTACTTC. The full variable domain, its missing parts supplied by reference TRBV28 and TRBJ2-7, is DVKVTQSSRYLVKRTGEKVFLECVQDMDHENMFWYRQDPGLGLRLIYFSYDVKMKEKGDIPEGYSVSREKKERFSLILESASTNQTSMYLCASSPITGTGFFGEQYFGPGTRLTVT.